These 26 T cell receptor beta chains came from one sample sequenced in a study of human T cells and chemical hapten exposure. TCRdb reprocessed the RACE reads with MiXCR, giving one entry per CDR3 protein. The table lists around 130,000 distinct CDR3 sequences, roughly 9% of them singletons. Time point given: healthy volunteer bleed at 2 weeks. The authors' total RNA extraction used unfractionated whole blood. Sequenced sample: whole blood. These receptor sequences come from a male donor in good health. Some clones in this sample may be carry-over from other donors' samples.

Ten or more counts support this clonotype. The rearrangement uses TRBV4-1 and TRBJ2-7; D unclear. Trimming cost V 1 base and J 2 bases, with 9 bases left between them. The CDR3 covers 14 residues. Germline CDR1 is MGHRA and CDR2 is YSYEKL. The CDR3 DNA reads TGCGCCAGCAGCCAAGTGGCTACTGCCTACGAGCAGTACTTC. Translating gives CASSQVATAYEQYF.

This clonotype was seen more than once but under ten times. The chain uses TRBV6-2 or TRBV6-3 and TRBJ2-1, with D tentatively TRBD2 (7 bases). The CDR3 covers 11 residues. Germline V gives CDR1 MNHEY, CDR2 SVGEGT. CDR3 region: CAGGRGYEQFF. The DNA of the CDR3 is TGTGCGGGGGGGCGCGGCTATGAGCAGTTCTTC.

CDR3 sequence: CASSPRTDLTYEQYF. In nucleotides, the CDR3 is TGTGCCAGCAGCCCGCGGACAGATTTGACCTACGAGCAGTACTTC. The chain links TRBV7-6 to TRBJ2-7; D may be TRBD1 (6 bases). The CDR3 totals 15 residues. CDR1 is SGHVS and CDR2 is FNYEAQ in the germline V gene. Trimming stripped 5 bases from V and 2 bases from J, with 16 bases between. Supplemented by reference TRBV7-6 and TRBJ2-7, the full variable domain reads GAGVSQSPRYKVTKRGQDVALRCDPISGHVSLYWYRQALGQGPEFLTYFNYEAQQDKSGLPNDRFSAERPEGSISTLTIQRTEQRDSAMYRCASSPRTDLTYEQYFGPGTRLTVT.

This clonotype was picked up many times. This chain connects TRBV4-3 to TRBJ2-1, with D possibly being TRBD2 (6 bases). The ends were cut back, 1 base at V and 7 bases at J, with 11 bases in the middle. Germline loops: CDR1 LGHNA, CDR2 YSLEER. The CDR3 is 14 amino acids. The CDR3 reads CASSQGGGENEQFF. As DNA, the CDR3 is TGCGCCAGCAGCCAAGGAGGCGGGGAAAATGAGCAGTTCTTC.

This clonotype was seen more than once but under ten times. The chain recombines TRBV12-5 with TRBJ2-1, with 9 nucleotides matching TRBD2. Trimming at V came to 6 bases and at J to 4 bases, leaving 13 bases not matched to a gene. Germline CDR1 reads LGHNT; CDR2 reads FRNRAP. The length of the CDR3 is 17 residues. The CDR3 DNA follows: TGTGCTAGTGGACCCGGAACCGGGACTAGCAGATACAATGAGCAGTTCTTC. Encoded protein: CASGPGTGTSRYNEQFF.

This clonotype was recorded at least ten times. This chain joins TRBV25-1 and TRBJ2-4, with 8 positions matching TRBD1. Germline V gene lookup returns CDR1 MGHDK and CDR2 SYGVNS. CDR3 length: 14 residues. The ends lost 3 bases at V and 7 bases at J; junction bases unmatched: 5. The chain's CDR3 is CASSEERTGNIQYF. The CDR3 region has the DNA TGTGCCAGCAGTGAGGAGCGGACAGGGAACATTCAGTACTTC.

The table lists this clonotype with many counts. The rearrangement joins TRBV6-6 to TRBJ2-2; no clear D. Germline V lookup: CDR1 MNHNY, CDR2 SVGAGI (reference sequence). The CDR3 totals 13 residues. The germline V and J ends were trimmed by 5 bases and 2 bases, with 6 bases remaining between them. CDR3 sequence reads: CASSEANTGELFF. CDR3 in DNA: TGTGCCAGCAGTGAGGCCAACACCGGGGAGCTGTTTTTT.

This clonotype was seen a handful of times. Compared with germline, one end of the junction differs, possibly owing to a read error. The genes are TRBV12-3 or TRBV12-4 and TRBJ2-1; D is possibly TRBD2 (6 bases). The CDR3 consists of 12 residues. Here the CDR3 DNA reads TGTGCCAGCAGTGTAGCGGAGAATGAGCAGTTCTTC. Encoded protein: CASSVAENEQFF.

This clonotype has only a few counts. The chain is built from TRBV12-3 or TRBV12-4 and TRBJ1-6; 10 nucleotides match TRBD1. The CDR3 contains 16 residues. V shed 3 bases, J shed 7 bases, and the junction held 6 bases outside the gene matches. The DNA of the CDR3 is TGTGCCAGCAGTTTCCCCGACAGGGGGCGGAATTCACCCCTCCACTTT. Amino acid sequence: CASSFPDRGRNSPLHF.

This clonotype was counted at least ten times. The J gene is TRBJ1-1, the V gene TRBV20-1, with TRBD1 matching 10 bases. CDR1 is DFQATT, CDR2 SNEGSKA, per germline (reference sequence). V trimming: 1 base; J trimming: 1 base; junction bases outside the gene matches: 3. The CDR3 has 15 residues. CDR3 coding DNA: TGCAGTGCTAGAGGGACAGGGGGTACGAACACTGAAGCTTTCTTT. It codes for CSARGTGGTNTEAFF.

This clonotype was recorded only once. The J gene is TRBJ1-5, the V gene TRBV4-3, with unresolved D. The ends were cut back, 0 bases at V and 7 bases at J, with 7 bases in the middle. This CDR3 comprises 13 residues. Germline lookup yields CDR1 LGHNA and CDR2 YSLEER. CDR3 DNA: TGCGCCAGCAGCCAAGATCGGGTACAGCCCCAGCATTTT. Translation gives CASSQDRVQPQHF.

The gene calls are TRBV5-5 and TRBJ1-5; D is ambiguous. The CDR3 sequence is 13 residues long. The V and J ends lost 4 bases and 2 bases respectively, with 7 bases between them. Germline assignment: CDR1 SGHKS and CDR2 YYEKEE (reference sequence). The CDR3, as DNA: TGTGCCAGCAGCCTAGTGGGCAATCAGCCCCAGCATTTT. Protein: CASSLVGNQPQHF.

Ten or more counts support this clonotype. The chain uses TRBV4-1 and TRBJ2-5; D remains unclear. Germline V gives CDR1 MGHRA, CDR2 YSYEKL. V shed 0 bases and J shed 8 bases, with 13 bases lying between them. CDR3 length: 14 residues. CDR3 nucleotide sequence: TGCGCCAGCAGCCAAGATTCATCCCTCGTTACCCAGTACTTC. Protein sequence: CASSQDSSLVTQYF.

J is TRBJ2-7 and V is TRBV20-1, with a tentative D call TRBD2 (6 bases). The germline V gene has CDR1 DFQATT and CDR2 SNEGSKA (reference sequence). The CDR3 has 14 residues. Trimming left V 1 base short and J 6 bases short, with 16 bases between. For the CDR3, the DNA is TGCAGTGCTAGAGGACTAGATTATTCGGGCGAGCAGTACTTC. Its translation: CSARGLDYSGEQYF.

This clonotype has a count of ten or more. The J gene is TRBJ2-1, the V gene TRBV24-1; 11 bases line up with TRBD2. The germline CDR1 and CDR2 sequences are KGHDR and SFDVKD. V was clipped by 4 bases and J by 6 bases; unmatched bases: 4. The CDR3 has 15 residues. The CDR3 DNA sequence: TGTGCCACCAGTGACAACGGACTAGCGGGCAATGAGCAGTTCTTC. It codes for CATSDNGLAGNEQFF.

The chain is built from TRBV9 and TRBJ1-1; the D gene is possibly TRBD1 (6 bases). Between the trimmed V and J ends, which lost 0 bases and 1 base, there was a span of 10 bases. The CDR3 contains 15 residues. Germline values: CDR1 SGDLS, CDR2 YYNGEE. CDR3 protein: CASSVGVGANTEAFF. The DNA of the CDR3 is TGTGCCAGCAGCGTAGGGGTGGGGGCGAACACTGAAGCTTTCTTT.

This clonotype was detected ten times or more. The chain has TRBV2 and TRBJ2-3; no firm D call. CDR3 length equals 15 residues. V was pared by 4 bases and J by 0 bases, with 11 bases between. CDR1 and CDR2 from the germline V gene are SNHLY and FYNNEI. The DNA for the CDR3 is TGTGCCAGCAGTGTGCGCGGAGCTAGCACAGATACGCAGTATTTT. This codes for CASSVRGASTDTQYF.

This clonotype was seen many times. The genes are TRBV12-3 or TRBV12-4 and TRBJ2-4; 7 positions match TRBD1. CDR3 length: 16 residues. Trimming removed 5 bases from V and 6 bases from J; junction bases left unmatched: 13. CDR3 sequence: CASSDPDRDSRNIQYF. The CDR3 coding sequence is TGTGCCAGCAGTGACCCCGACAGGGATAGTCGAAACATTCAGTACTTC.

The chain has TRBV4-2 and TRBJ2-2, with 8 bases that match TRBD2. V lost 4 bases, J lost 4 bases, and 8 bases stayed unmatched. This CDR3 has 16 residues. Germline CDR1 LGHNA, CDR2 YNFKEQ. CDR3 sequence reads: CASSPRGTSGTGELFF. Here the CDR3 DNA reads TGTGCCAGCAGCCCTCGCGGGACTAGTGGCACCGGGGAGCTGTTTTTT.

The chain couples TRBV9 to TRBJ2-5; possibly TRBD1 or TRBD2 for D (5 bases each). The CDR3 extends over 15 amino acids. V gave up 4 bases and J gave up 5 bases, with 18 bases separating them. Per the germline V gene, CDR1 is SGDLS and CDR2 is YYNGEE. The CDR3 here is CASSPLGGTGETQYF. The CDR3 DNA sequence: TGTGCCAGCAGCCCCCTTGGGGGAACTGGGGAGACCCAGTACTTC.

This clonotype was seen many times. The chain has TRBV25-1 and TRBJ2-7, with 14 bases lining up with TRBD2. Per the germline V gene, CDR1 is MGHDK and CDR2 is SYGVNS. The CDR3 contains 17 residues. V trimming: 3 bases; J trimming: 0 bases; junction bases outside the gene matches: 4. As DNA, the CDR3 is TGTGCCAGCAGTGAGACTAGCGGGAGGGCATTCTCCTACGAGCAGTACTTC. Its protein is CASSETSGRAFSYEQYF.

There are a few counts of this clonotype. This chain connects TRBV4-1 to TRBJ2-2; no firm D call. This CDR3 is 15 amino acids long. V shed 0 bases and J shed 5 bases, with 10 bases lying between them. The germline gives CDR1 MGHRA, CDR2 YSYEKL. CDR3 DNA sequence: TGCGCCAGCAGCCAAGAGGCTAGTTTGACCGGGGAGCTGTTTTTT. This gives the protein CASSQEASLTGELFF.

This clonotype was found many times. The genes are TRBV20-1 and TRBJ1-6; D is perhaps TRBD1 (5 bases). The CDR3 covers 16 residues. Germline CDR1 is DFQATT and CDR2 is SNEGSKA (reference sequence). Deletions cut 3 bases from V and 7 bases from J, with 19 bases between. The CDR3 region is CSASIDSAATNSPLHF. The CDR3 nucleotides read TGCAGTGCTAGTATAGACAGTGCCGCTACCAATTCACCCCTCCACTTT.

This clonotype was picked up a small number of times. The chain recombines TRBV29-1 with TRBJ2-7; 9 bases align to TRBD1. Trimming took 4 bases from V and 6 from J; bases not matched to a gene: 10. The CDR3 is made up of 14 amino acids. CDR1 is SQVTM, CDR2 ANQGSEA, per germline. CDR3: CSVGAGTGIPEQYF. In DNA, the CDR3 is TGCAGCGTTGGAGCCGGGACAGGGATCCCCGAGCAGTACTTC.

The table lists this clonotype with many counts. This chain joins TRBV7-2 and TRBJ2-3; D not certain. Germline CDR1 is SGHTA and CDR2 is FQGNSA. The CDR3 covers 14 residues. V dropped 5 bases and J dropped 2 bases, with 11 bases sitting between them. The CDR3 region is CASSPFGSTDTQYF. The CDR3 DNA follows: TGTGCCAGCAGCCCCTTTGGATCCACAGATACGCAGTATTTT. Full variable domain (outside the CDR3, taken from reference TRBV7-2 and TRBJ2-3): GAGVSQSPSNKVTEKGKDVELRCDPISGHTALYWYRQSLGQGLEFLIYFQGNSAPDKSGLPSDRFSAERTGGSVSTLTIQRTQQEDSAVYLCASSPFGSTDTQYFGPGTRLTVL.

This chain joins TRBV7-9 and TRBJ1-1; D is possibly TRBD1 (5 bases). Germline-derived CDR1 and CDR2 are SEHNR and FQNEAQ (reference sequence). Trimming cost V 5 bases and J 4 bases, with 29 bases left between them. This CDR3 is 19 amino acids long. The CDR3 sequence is CASSPKRGRGPRDGTEAFF. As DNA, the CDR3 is TGTGCCAGCAGCCCTAAGAGGGGAAGGGGCCCCCGGGACGGCACTGAAGCTTTCTTT.